Listed below are T cell receptor beta chains from one sample, sequenced in a study of CD8 T cells in ankylosing spondylitis. TCRdb processed the 5' RACE reads anew with MiXCR; each CDR3 protein has one entry. There are about 160,000 distinct CDR3 sequences in the sample; approximately 10% occur only once, and about 15% lies in the top ten. The sequencing input was blood, either unsorted or a sorted T cell fraction (not recorded which). These receptors originate from a female donor with ankylosing spondylitis or in good health (not recorded which). The CDR3 runs from the conserved cysteine through the conserved F or W. Each record gives: clone size, V gene, J gene, D gene, CDR3 protein, CDR3 DNA. The D gene is left open where the match is weak. Size is stated for part of the rows, as once, few or many counts, or as a class when the clone is expanded.

size: few
V: TRBV4-1
J: TRBJ2-7
D: TRBD2
CDR3: CASSQGLAALPYEQYF
DNA: TGCGCCAGCAGCCAAGGACTAGCGGCCCTCCCCTACGAGCAGTACTTC

size: NA
V: TRBV4-1
J: TRBJ2-6
D: NA
CDR3: CASSRFLLPSGANVLTF
DNA: TGCGCCAGCAGCCGCTTTCTCTTGCCCTCTGGGGCCAACGTCCTGACTTTC

size: many
V: TRBV9
J: TRBJ2-1
D: TRBD1
CDR3: CASSPEGTEYNEQFF
DNA: TGTGCCAGCAGCCCAGAAGGGACAGAGTACAATGAGCAGTTCTTC

size: few
V: TRBV5-4
J: TRBJ2-5
D: TRBD2
CDR3: CASSLISGSRETQYF
DNA: TGTGCCAGCAGCTTGATAAGCGGGAGCAGGGAGACCCAGTACTTC

size: NA
V: TRBV10-3
J: TRBJ2-5
D: NA
CDR3: CAISDVNKETQYF
DNA: TGTGCCATCAGTGATGTTAACAAAGAGACCCAGTACTTC

size: few
V: TRBV25-1
J: TRBJ1-1
D: NA
CDR3: CASAADLNTEAFF
DNA: TGTGCCAGCGCCGCCGACCTGAACACTGAAGCTTTCTTT

size: NA
V: TRBV5-4
J: TRBJ2-5
D: TRBD2
CDR3: CASSFSGRGGGTQYF
DNA: TGTGCCAGCAGCTTTAGCGGGAGGGGCGGGGGGACCCAGTACTTC

size: many
V: TRBV7-9
J: TRBJ2-7
D: NA
CDR3: CASSLDTSMDEQYF
DNA: TGTGCCAGCAGCTTAGACACGTCCATGGACGAGCAGTACTTC

size: few
V: TRBV6-1
J: TRBJ2-1
D: TRBD1
CDR3: CASIVRGRNEQFF
DNA: TGTGCCAGCATTGTCAGGGGGCGAAATGAGCAGTTCTTC

size: NA
V: TRBV6-5
J: TRBJ2-1
D: TRBD1
CDR3: CASSSGTAIYNEQFF
DNA: TGTGCCAGCAGTTCCGGGACAGCGATTTACAATGAGCAGTTCTTC

size: few
V: TRBV4-3
J: TRBJ1-2
D: NA
CDR3: CASSQATGNYYGYTF
DNA: TGCGCCAGCAGCCAAGCCACGGGAAATTACTATGGCTACACCTTC

size: many
V: TRBV5-1
J: TRBJ2-2
D: NA
CDR3: CASSFATGSRSGELFF
DNA: TGCGCCAGCAGCTTCGCTACAGGGTCTCGGTCCGGGGAGCTGTTTTTT

size: many
V: TRBV9
J: TRBJ2-7
D: NA
CDR3: CASSAGGTHLPEQYF
DNA: TGTGCCAGCAGCGCCGGGGGGACACATCTACCCGAGCAGTACTTC

size: NA
V: TRBV4-1
J: TRBJ1-3
D: NA
CDR3: CASSQGQGGSGNTIYF
DNA: TGCGCCAGCAGCCAAGGCCAAGGGGGCTCTGGAAACACCATATATTTT

size: many
V: TRBV5-1
J: TRBJ2-7
D: TRBD1
CDR3: CASQGDGYEQYF
DNA: TGCGCCAGCCAGGGGGACGGGTACGAGCAGTACTTC

size: few
V: TRBV9
J: TRBJ2-7
D: TRBD2
CDR3: CASSAGTSGRPYEQYF
DNA: TGTGCCAGCAGCGCCGGGACTAGCGGGAGGCCCTACGAGCAGTACTTC

size: few
V: TRBV5-1
J: TRBJ2-1
D: TRBD1
CDR3: CASSPGQGSNEQFF
DNA: TGCGCCAGCAGCCCCGGACAGGGGAGCAATGAGCAGTTCTTC

size: few
V: TRBV15
J: TRBJ2-1
D: NA
CDR3: CATSFRVSYNEQFF
DNA: TGTGCCACCAGTTTTAGGGTCTCCTACAATGAGCAGTTCTTC

size: few
V: TRBV14
J: TRBJ2-7
D: TRBD2
CDR3: CASSRGGTSGIHEQYF
DNA: TGTGCCAGCAGCCGGGGAGGGACTAGCGGGATCCACGAGCAGTACTTC

size: many
V: TRBV10-3
J: TRBJ2-7
D: TRBD1
CDR3: CAISDPDRGGEQYF
DNA: TGTGCCATCAGTGATCCTGACAGGGGAGGTGAGCAGTACTTC

size: NA
V: TRBV24-1
J: TRBJ1-1
D: NA
CDR3: CATSDGGYGTEAFF
DNA: TGTGCCACCAGCGACGGGGGATATGGCACTGAAGCTTTCTTT

size: NA
V: TRBV6-5
J: TRBJ2-5
D: NA
CDR3: CASSLDPSRETQYF
DNA: TGTGCCAGCAGTCTCGATCCTAGCAGGGAGACCCAGTACTTC

size: few
V: TRBV4-3
J: TRBJ2-7
D: TRBD2
CDR3: CASSQDGGDPTYEQYF
DNA: TGCGCCAGCAGCCAAGATGGGGGGGACCCAACCTACGAGCAGTACTTC

size: NA
V: TRBV7-6
J: TRBJ1-6
D: NA
CDR3: CASRKNGGRNSPLHF
DNA: TGTGCCAGCAGAAAAAATGGGGGGCGGAATTCACCCCTCCACTTT

size: many
V: TRBV27
J: TRBJ2-7
D: NA
CDR3: CASSLGGMGDEQYF
DNA: TGTGCCAGCAGTTTAGGCGGGATGGGTGACGAGCAGTACTTC

size: NA
V: TRBV9
J: TRBJ2-1
D: TRBD2
CDR3: CASSVEGGLAGGPLSYNEQFF
DNA: TGTGCCAGCAGCGTAGAGGGTGGGCTAGCGGGAGGGCCACTCTCCTACAATGAGCAGTTCTTC

size: few
V: TRBV13
J: TRBJ2-1
D: NA
CDR3: CASSSPLSEQFF
DNA: TGTGCCAGCAGCTCCCCCTTAAGTGAGCAGTTCTTC

size: many
V: TRBV5-6
J: TRBJ1-2
D: TRBD1
CDR3: CASSLGTGLIGYTF
DNA: TGTGCCAGCAGCTTGGGGACAGGGCTAATTGGCTACACCTTC

size: NA
V: TRBV12-3/TRBV12-4
J: TRBJ1-2
D: TRBD1
CDR3: CASSLDGTVYGYTF
DNA: TGTGCCAGCAGTTTAGATGGGACAGTCTATGGCTACACCTTC

size: few
V: TRBV15
J: TRBJ2-7
D: NA
CDR3: CATSRDRGHYYEQYF
DNA: TGTGCCACCAGCAGAGATCGAGGGCATTACTACGAGCAGTACTTC

size: NA
V: TRBV20-1
J: TRBJ1-2
D: NA
CDR3: CSAKADAGNYGYTF
DNA: TGCAGTGCTAAGGCCGACGCAGGGAACTATGGCTACACCTTC

size: many
V: TRBV29-1
J: TRBJ2-7
D: TRBD2
CDR3: CSVVDFGSGSIFYEQYF
DNA: TGCAGCGTTGTGGATTTCGGCAGCGGGAGTATTTTCTACGAGCAGTACTTC

size: NA
V: TRBV4-1
J: TRBJ2-5
D: NA
CDR3: CASSRPGSVQETQYF
DNA: TGCGCCAGCAGCCGCCCAGGGTCGGTTCAAGAGACCCAGTACTTC

size: few
V: TRBV6-1
J: TRBJ2-7
D: NA
CDR3: CASRTIYYEQYF
DNA: TGTGCCAGCAGGACTATTTACTACGAGCAGTACTTC

size: few
V: TRBV4-2
J: TRBJ2-7
D: NA
CDR3: CASSQEEESSYEQYF
DNA: TGTGCCAGCAGCCAAGAGGAAGAGAGCTCCTACGAGCAGTACTTC

size: few
V: TRBV13
J: TRBJ2-5
D: NA
CDR3: CASSPPGPRETQYF
DNA: TGTGCCAGCAGCCCCCCGGGACCTAGAGAGACCCAGTACTTC

size: many
V: TRBV10-1
J: TRBJ1-1
D: NA
CDR3: CASSEGVNTEAFF
DNA: TGCGCCAGCAGTGAAGGAGTCAACACTGAAGCTTTCTTT

size: few
V: TRBV28
J: TRBJ2-3
D: NA
CDR3: CASSQTSDTQYF
DNA: TGTGCCAGCAGCCAGACTTCAGATACGCAGTATTTT

size: medium-sized
V: TRBV28
J: TRBJ2-5
D: TRBD2
CDR3: CASSLWASGKQETQYF
DNA: TGTGCCAGCAGTTTATGGGCTAGCGGGAAACAAGAGACCCAGTACTTC

size: NA
V: TRBV27
J: TRBJ1-1
D: NA
CDR3: CASSLWGPDDADTEAFF
DNA: TGTGCCAGCAGTTTATGGGGGCCCGACGACGCAGACACTGAAGCTTTCTTT

size: many
V: TRBV12-3/TRBV12-4
J: TRBJ2-1
D: NA
CDR3: CASSSLPGESYNEQFF
DNA: TGTGCCAGCAGTTCCCTTCCCGGAGAGTCCTACAATGAGCAGTTCTTC

size: NA
V: TRBV5-1
J: TRBJ2-7
D: NA
CDR3: CASSLMGEPYEQYF
DNA: TGCGCCAGCAGCTTGATGGGGGAACCCTACGAGCAGTACTTC

size: many
V: TRBV6-1
J: TRBJ1-1
D: TRBD1
CDR3: CASSDRDRATEAFF
DNA: TGTGCCAGCAGTGACCGGGACAGGGCAACTGAAGCTTTCTTT

size: few
V: TRBV20-1
J: TRBJ1-1
D: NA
CDR3: CSARVRLGGTEAFF
DNA: TGCAGTGCTAGAGTTAGACTTGGGGGGACTGAAGCTTTCTTT

size: once
V: TRBV4-2
J: TRBJ2-7
D: NA
CDR3: CASSQESLLGEQYF
DNA: TGTGCCAGCAGCCAAGAGTCCCTTCTGGGCGAGCAGTACTTC

size: few
V: TRBV9
J: TRBJ2-1
D: NA
CDR3: CASSPGGGALNEQFF
DNA: TGTGCCAGCAGCCCAGGGGGGGGGGCGCTGAATGAGCAGTTCTTC